This TCR beta chain originates from a study of blood T cell repertoires in COVID-19. The repertoire was sequenced with immunoSEQ multiplex PCR; TCRdb's copy has only in-frame clones and lacks some. The sample lists about 160,000 clones, around 80% occurring once. Germline-derived CDR1 and CDR2 are MRHNA and SNTAGT. This CDR3 comprises 14 residues. V was cut by 7 bases and J by 0 bases, with 11 bases left in between. This chain links TRBV6-4 with TRBJ2-3, with D possibly TRBD1 on 7 matching bases. The TCR comes from a human donor with acute or convalescent COVID-19. The donor label of this sample is uncertain. Sequencing used peripheral blood. The CDR3 region has the DNA TGTGCCAGCAAACCAGGGGGGAGCACAGATACGCAGTATTTT. The encoded protein is CASKPGGSTDTQYF.